The 26 T cell receptor beta chains below were found in one sample sequenced in a study of shared clonotypes between healthy human individuals. Libraries were prepared by immunoSEQ multiplex PCR; TCRdb keeps only in-frame clonotypes and omits some of them. The data hold fewer than 550,000 clones, with 75% to 80% observed a single time. Sequenced sample: PBMCs. Every receptor here comes from a woman in her thirties or forties in good health. Some clones in this sample may be carry-over from other donors' samples.

The J gene is TRBJ2-1, the V gene TRBV28; TRBD2 agrees at 9 bases. Germline V CDR1 and CDR2: MDHEN, SYDVKM. V gave up 4 bases and J gave up 4 bases; unmatched junction bases: 8. CDR3 length: 16 residues. In DNA form, the CDR3 reads TGTGCCAGCAGTTCCCTGACTAGCGGACGTTACAATGAGCAGTTCTTC. It is translated as CASSSLTSGRYNEQFF.

This clone was picked up one time. CDR3 loop: CASSIGTTQETQYF. The CDR3 coding sequence is TGTGCCAGTAGTATTGGTACGACCCAAGAGACCCAGTACTTC. The rearrangement joins TRBV19 to TRBJ2-5; no clear D gene. The CDR3 contains 14 residues. Trimming pared 3 bases from V and 1 base from J, leaving 9 bases between. The V gene's germline CDR1 is LNHDA and CDR2 SQIVND (reference sequence).

V usage is TRBV4-2 and J usage is TRBJ2-1; D remains unclear. This CDR3 region has 13 residues. Trimming pared 0 bases from V and 1 base from J, leaving 1 base between. Germline V lookup: CDR1 LGHNA, CDR2 YNFKEQ. The CDR3 is CASSQDSYNEQFF. The CDR3 DNA reads TGTGCCAGCAGCCAAGATTCCTACAATGAGCAGTTCTTC.

The rearrangement links TRBV28 to TRBJ2-7, with D uncertain. CDR1 and CDR2 from the germline V gene are MDHEN and SYDVKM. CDR3 length: 12 residues. V lost 6 bases to trimming and J lost 4 bases, with 10 bases between them. The CDR3 DNA reads TGTGCCAGCAGCGAGTCTGAGTACGAGCAGTACTTC. Translation: CASSESEYEQYF.

Notes on this clone: Distinct nucleotide sequences in the sample also encode this CDR3. This chain uses TRBV7-2 with TRBJ1-4; D is ambiguous. Trimming removed 5 bases from V and 0 bases from J, with 10 bases in between. The CDR3 length is 15 residues. Per germline, CDR1 SGHTA and CDR2 FQGNSA. CDR3 sequence: CASSLRGATNEKLFF. The DNA of the CDR3 is TGTGCCAGCAGCCTGCGGGGAGCAACTAATGAAAAACTGTTTTTT.

The rearrangement joins TRBV30 to TRBJ1-2, with no clear D. V was pared by 3 bases and J by 2 bases, with 7 bases between. The CDR3 has 12 residues. From germline, CDR1 is GTSNPN and CDR2 SVGIG (reference sequence). CDR3: CAWSDGNYGYTF. CDR3 DNA sequence: TGTGCCTGGAGCGACGGAAACTATGGCTACACCTTC.

This clone was detected only a few times. The chain couples TRBV18 to TRBJ1-1; D unresolved. CDR1 is KGHSH, CDR2 LQKENI, per germline. This CDR3 comprises 13 residues. Between the trimmed V and J ends, which lost 3 bases and 3 bases, there was a span of 8 bases. The CDR3 bases are TGTGCCAGCTCACCCCTCGTTTACACTGAAGCTTTCTTT. Encoded protein: CASSPLVYTEAFF. Full variable domain (missing parts from reference TRBV18 and TRBJ1-1): NAGVMQNPRHLVRRRGQEARLRCSPMKGHSHVYWYRQLPEEGLKFMVYLQKENIIDESGMPKERFSAEFPKEGPSILRIQQVVRGDSAAYFCASSPLVYTEAFFGQGTRLTVV.

This clone was observed at least ten times. The chain recombines TRBV5-1 with TRBJ1-2, with D possibly matching TRBD1 (6 bases). The length of the CDR3 is 15 residues. Trimming pared 2 bases from V and 2 bases from J, leaving 13 bases between. Per the germline V gene, CDR1 is SGHRS and CDR2 is YFSETQ. CDR3 coding DNA: TGCGCCAGCAGCTTATCGGACAGTCCGAACTATGGCTACACCTTC. It codes for CASSLSDSPNYGYTF.

The CDR3 is CASSLVRDHEQFF. As DNA, the CDR3 is TGTGCCAGCAGCTTAGTCCGGGACCATGAGCAGTTCTTC. The chain links TRBV11-2 to TRBJ2-1, with D perhaps assigned TRBD1 or TRBD2 (5 bases each). The CDR3 has 13 amino acids. CDR1 is SGHAT, CDR2 FQNNGV, per germline. The V end was cut by 1 base, the J end by 8 bases, with 9 bases between.

This chain links TRBV5-1 with TRBJ2-7; 11 bases match TRBD1. This CDR3 region has 15 residues. Per germline, CDR1 SGHRS and CDR2 YFSETQ. Germline trimming cut 5 bases from V and 2 bases from J; bases unmatched to any gene: 6. The CDR3, as DNA: TGCGCCAGCAGTAGGGGACAGGGGGGCACCTACGAGCAGTACTTC. It specifies CASSRGQGGTYEQYF. The complete variable domain, with remaining parts taken from reference TRBV5-1 and TRBJ2-7, reads KAGVTQTPRYLIKTRGQQVTLSCSPISGHRSVSWYQQTPGQGLQFLFEYFSETQRNKGNFPGRFSGRQFSNSRSEMNVSTLELGDSALYLCASSRGQGGTYEQYFGPGTRLTVT.

This chain connects TRBV2 to TRBJ1-5, with D tentatively TRBD1 (5 bases). Trimming took off 3 bases at V and 3 bases at J, with 12 bases between the two ends. The germline gives CDR1 SNHLY, CDR2 FYNNEI. CDR3 length equals 15 residues. As DNA, the CDR3 is TGTGCCAGCAGTGAGCAACAGGTCCTCAATCAGCCCCAGCATTTT. Translated: CASSEQQVLNQPQHF. The entire variable domain, with the rest obtained from reference TRBV2 and TRBJ1-5, is as follows: EPEVTQTPSHQVTQMGQEVILRCVPISNHLYFYWYRQILGQKVEFLVSFYNNEISEKSEIFDDQFSVERPDGSNFTLKIRSTKLEDSAMYFCASSEQQVLNQPQHFGDGTRLSIL.

The chain links TRBV6-6 to TRBJ2-1; D remains ambiguous. This CDR3 is built from 14 residues. CDR1 and CDR2 from the germline V gene are MNHNY and SVGAGI (reference sequence). V was cut by 0 bases and J by 10 bases, with 13 bases left in between. The CDR3 nucleotides read TGTGCCAGCAGTTACTCCGGTTTACAGACAGAGCAGTTCTTC. Amino acid sequence: CASSYSGLQTEQFF.

The rearrangement uses TRBV6-5 and TRBJ2-7; 7 bases line up with TRBD1. Germline CDR1 MNHEY, CDR2 SVGAGI. J gave up 4 bases and V 6 bases, and 9 bases lay outside the gene matches. The CDR3 contains 14 residues. The CDR3 is CASSVLGGKYEQYF. The CDR3 DNA sequence: TGTGCCAGCAGCGTCTTAGGGGGCAAATACGAGCAGTACTTC.

In the case of this clone: Other DNA sequences from this sample encode an identical CDR3 as well. The chain couples TRBV30 to TRBJ1-2; 8 bases line up with TRBD1. V gave up 2 bases and J gave up 3 bases; unmatched junction bases: 5. Germline V CDR1 and CDR2: GTSNPN, SVGIG (reference sequence). This CDR3 contains 14 residues. This CDR3 is CAWSSDRGYYGYTF. The CDR3 DNA sequence: TGTGCCTGGAGTTCTGACAGGGGTTACTATGGCTACACCTTC.

V usage is TRBV13 and J usage is TRBJ2-2; TRBD1 is a possible D gene (5 bases). Trimming left V 4 bases short and J 1 base short, with 19 bases between. This CDR3 comprises 18 residues. Germline V CDR1 and CDR2: PRHDT, FYEKMQ (reference sequence). This CDR3 reads CASSSQGYQSRNTGELFF. The CDR3 DNA reads as TGTGCCAGCAGCTCCCAGGGATACCAATCCAGGAACACCGGGGAGCTGTTTTTT.

The gene calls are TRBV7-3 and TRBJ2-7; 8 bases line up with TRBD2. In germline, CDR1 is SGHTA, CDR2 FQGTGA. The CDR3 is 14 residues long. The J segment lost 6 bases and the V segment lost 5 bases, leaving 9 bases of the junction unmatched. CDR3 nucleotide sequence: TGTGCCAGCAGCCCATCGGGACTAGGAGGCGAGCAGTACTTC. This codes for CASSPSGLGGEQYF.

The chain has TRBV19 and TRBJ2-7; TRBD1 or TRBD2 may be the D gene (7 bases each). The germline CDR1 and CDR2 sequences are LNHDA and SQIVND (reference sequence). The CDR3 has 15 amino acids. Between the trimmed V and J ends, which lost 6 bases and 0 bases, there was a span of 15 bases. The CDR3 DNA reads as TGTGCCAGTAGGTCAGGGGGGGAGAGCTCCTACGAGCAGTACTTC. Amino acids: CASRSGGESSYEQYF.

This clone was picked up a small number of times. The V and J genes are TRBV19 and TRBJ1-5, with D possibly TRBD1 on 6 matching bases. In germline, CDR1 is LNHDA, CDR2 SQIVND (reference sequence). The CDR3 extends over 16 amino acids. V lost 2 bases, J lost 7 bases, and 18 bases lay in between. CDR3 in amino acids: CASSIMGTGYRQPQHF. In DNA, the CDR3 is TGTGCCAGTAGTATAATGGGTACAGGGTACAGGCAGCCCCAGCATTTT. The full variable domain, completed using reference TRBV19 and TRBJ1-5, is DGGITQSPKYLFRKEGQNVTLSCEQNLNHDAMYWYRQDPGQGLRLIYYSQIVNDFQKGDIAEGYSVSREKKESFPLTVTSAQKNPTAFYLCASSIMGTGYRQPQHFGDGTRLSIL.

As concerns this clone: The same CDR3 also results from other DNA sequences found in this sample. This chain uses TRBV13 with TRBJ2-7; 11 bases map to TRBD2. This CDR3 is 15 amino acids long. The J segment lost 1 base and the V segment lost 5 bases, leaving 4 bases of the junction unmatched. CDR1 is PRHDT, CDR2 FYEKMQ, per germline (reference sequence). CDR3: CASSRRTSGSYEQYF. In DNA form, the CDR3 reads TGTGCCAGCAGCCGCAGGACTAGCGGGTCCTACGAGCAGTACTTC.

The J gene is TRBJ1-1, the V gene TRBV4-2, with D perhaps TRBD1 (5 bases). The V and J ends lost 1 base and 11 bases respectively, with 11 bases between them. The length of the CDR3 is 12 residues. Germline CDR1 reads LGHNA; CDR2 reads YNFKEQ. CDR3 in amino acids: CASSQGGGTAFF. The CDR3 DNA reads TGTGCCAGCAGCCAAGGTGGGGGGACGGCTTTCTTT.

This CDR3 is CASGGPQAEKLFF. The CDR3 region has the DNA TGTGCCAGCGGGGGGCCTCAGGCTGAAAAACTGTTTTTT. V and J are TRBV28 and TRBJ1-4; tentatively, D is TRBD1 (6 bases). V lost 8 bases and J lost 7, with 14 bases in between. Germline loops: CDR1 MDHEN, CDR2 SYDVKM. The length of the CDR3 is 13 residues.

The chain employs TRBV10-2 and TRBJ1-5, with TRBD1 identical over 9 bases. CDR1 and CDR2 from the germline V gene are WSHSY and SAAADI. The CDR3 has 15 amino acids. V was clipped by 6 bases and J by 6 bases; unmatched bases: 9. The CDR3, as DNA: TGCGCCAGCAGGGAGGGACAGGGACTGTCTCAGCCCCAGCATTTT. Translation gives CASREGQGLSQPQHF.

This clone was detected once. The junction and the germline gene differ at one end; a read error may be behind it. The rearrangement uses TRBV7-9 and TRBJ1-4; D is uncertain. The CDR3 covers 12 residues. The germline gives CDR1 SEHNR, CDR2 FQNEAQ (reference sequence). The CDR3: CASSRVGEKLLF. The CDR3 DNA sequence: TGTGCCAGCAGCCGGGTCGGTGAAAAACTGCTTTTT.

This clone was seen more than once but under ten times. The chain employs TRBV7-9 and TRBJ2-1, with 11 bases lining up with TRBD2. The CDR3 has 16 residues. The germline gives CDR1 SEHNR, CDR2 FQNEAQ (reference sequence). Trimming removed 0 bases from V and 5 bases from J; junction bases left unmatched: 3. CDR3 amino acids: CASSLALAGAHNEQFF. In DNA, the CDR3 is TGTGCCAGCAGCTTAGCACTAGCGGGAGCCCACAATGAGCAGTTCTTC.

This chain joins TRBV5-4 and TRBJ2-7; D is unresolved. The germline V gene encodes CDR1 SGHNT and CDR2 YYREEE (reference sequence). V lost 0 bases and J lost 2, with 9 bases in between. This CDR3 comprises 14 residues. The CDR3 loop is CASSLVGAAYEQYF. The CDR3 DNA is TGTGCCAGCAGCTTGGTAGGCGCAGCCTACGAGCAGTACTTC.

CDR3 protein: CARSSLRFYEQYF. CDR3 sequence (DNA): TGTGCCAGAAGCTCCCTTAGATTTTACGAGCAGTACTTC. This chain connects TRBV5-3 to TRBJ2-7, with unresolved D. TRBV5-3 is an open reading frame, and its role is uncertain. The V end lost 3 bases, the J end lost 4 bases, and 11 bases lay between the germline ends. The CDR3 has 13 amino acids.